This T cell receptor (beta chain) originates from a study of T cell responses to AZD1222 COVID-19 vaccine (dated by TCRdb to about 2021). Study-wide context: AZD1222 recipients given second doses at about 4 weeks or at about 12 weeks were pooled, since spike-specific TCR depth and breadth were not found to differ between the two schedules. Trial participants were enrolled by age into 18-55, 56-69 and 70-plus year subgroups, with 148, 28 and 57 TCR-sequenced participants respectively. A total of about 230 trial participants underwent TCR sequencing, of whom about 210 received two doses of AZD1222 and 26 received two doses of the MenACWY control vaccine.

CDR1 and CDR2, per the germline V gene, are SGHDN and FVKESK. Trimming takes 4 bases off V and 3 bases off J; junction bases not matched to a gene: 8. Measured from the cysteine to the phenylalanine, the CDR3 is 15 residues long. Only the CDR3 DNA stays, 45 bases, in frame from base 1. Comments on this clone: Its cognate antigen has yet to be identified. Within one base of it there is no much larger clone, and no base qualities were kept.

The CDR3 regions of human TCRbeta chains were analyzed by immunosequencing. Per the source publication's procedure: Repertoire TCRs were matched against a reference library of SARS-CoV-2-specific TCRs generated with the MIRA antigen-specificity platform. Breadth meant the fraction of unique TCRs that were SARS-CoV-2-associated, whereas depth meant the fraction of total T cells that were SARS-CoV-2-associated. Using the MIRA data, every spike-specific TCR was mapped to the spike region that the TCR reacted to and assigned to either a CD4 or a CD8 class. Log10-transformed breadth and depth values were compared by one-way ANOVA with Sidak's multiple comparisons tests. TCRdb's version of the immuneACCESS table is confined to in-frame rearrangements and falls short of the full clone set. An unresolved V gene accounts for under half of the shortfall where checked; the remainder is of unknown origin. The V and J calls and clone size were taken over from that table, and D and trimming were inferred from the DNA. The sample table lists about 160,000 clones, more than 70% of them with a count of one. The top ten clonotypes cover around 5.5% of the sample.

Study-level results and caveats: Epitopes outside the regions mutated in the B.1.351 and B.1.1.7 variants were reportedly recognized by nearly half of the unique spike-specific TCRs. Participants were mostly white British and included more females than males, and it was suggested by the authors that clonal diversity may have been underestimated. The whole spike protein was spanned by vaccine-associated CD4 TCRs, and dominant responses were seen in regions 160-218 and 743-854. Only a handful of AZD1222 recipients were SARS-CoV-2 seropositive at baseline, limiting conclusions about previously exposed vaccinees. In the small 56-69-year group, the increase in depth fell short of significance, most likely because of low power. Spike-specific TCR breadth and depth rose significantly after two AZD1222 doses compared with day 0 and with MenACWY recipients. No day 14 peak-response samples were available, so repertoires were characterized only after the peak T cell response.

Read against the paper, the sample's time point label means: baseline before first vaccination. Vaccinee samples came from UK trials COV001 and COV002, including a single-blind randomized controlled phase 2/3 trial of AZD1222 (ChAdOx1 nCoV-19) in healthy adults. For TCRbeta chain sequencing, PBMC samples from trial participants were taken at day 0 and at day 28 after the second dose. The chain couples TRBV14 to TRBJ1-2; 7 middle bases align to TRBD1. The specimen was peripheral blood, collected on day 0 of AZD1222 vaccination. This sequence was found in an adult in good health. The DNA sequence reads TGTGCCAGCAGCCGACCCGGGACAGCCTACTATGGCTACACCTTC. The resulting protein is CASSRPGTAYYGYTF.